This T cell receptor (beta chain) was recorded in a study of OX40 agonist ivuxolimab in advanced cancers. V dropped 7 bases and J dropped 5 bases, with 22 bases sitting between them. CDR3 length equals 15 residues. Germline-derived CDR1 and CDR2 are SGHDT and YYEEEE. Sequenced by immunoSEQ multiplex PCR; TCRdb stores in-frame clones only, minus some. Of 50,000 or so clones listed, 75% to 90% are singletons. This TCR came from an adult with an advanced solid tumor such as melanoma, head and neck, liver or kidney cancer. V and J are TRBV5-6 and TRBJ2-7; D ambiguous. Sequenced material: CD4+ or CD8+ T cells sorted from blood, taken in a trial of the OX40 agonist ivuxolimab. The CDR3 protein is CASAHIWAGLHEQYF. The CDR3, as DNA: TGTGCCAGCGCGCACATTTGGGCAGGTCTTCACGAGCAGTACTTC. The full variable domain, its missing parts supplied by reference TRBV5-6 and TRBJ2-7, is DAGVTQSPTHLIKTRGQQVTLRCSPKSGHDTVSWYQQALGQGPQFIFQYYEEEERQRGNFPDRFSGHQFPNYSSELNVNALLLGDSALYLCASAHIWAGLHEQYFGPGTRLTVT.